These 8 T cell receptor beta chains were all obtained from the same sample, sequenced in a study of blood T cell repertoires in COVID-19. Produced via immunoSEQ multiplex PCR; TCRdb's table is partial and in-frame only. Found here are over 90,000 clones, roughly 80% of them singletons; the top ten hold 25%. The sequencing sample was made of peripheral blood. These TCRs come from a man older than 75 with active or convalescent COVID-19.

This clone was counted a single time. The chain is built from TRBV9 and TRBJ1-1, with D perhaps TRBD1 (5 bases). Trimming pared 3 bases from V and 4 bases from J, leaving 10 bases between. The CDR3 spans 13 residues. CDR1 is SGDLS and CDR2 is YYNGEE in the germline V gene. The CDR3 region is CASSAAGSTEAFF. For the CDR3, the DNA is TGTGCCAGCAGCGCTGCAGGGTCCACTGAAGCTTTCTTT.

This clone has ten or more counts. The chain is built from TRBV19 and TRBJ1-2, with a possible D match to TRBD1 (5 bases). The germline CDR1 and CDR2 sequences are LNHDA and SQIVND (reference sequence). V shed 2 bases and J shed 4 bases, with 11 bases lying between them. The CDR3 length is 14 residues. This chain's CDR3 is CASSISRDRYGYTF. The CDR3 region has the DNA TGTGCCAGTAGTATATCCAGGGATCGCTATGGCTACACCTTC. Complete variable domain (other parts from reference TRBV19 and TRBJ1-2): DGGITQSPKYLFRKEGQNVTLSCEQNLNHDAMYWYRQDPGQGLRLIYYSQIVNDFQKGDIAEGYSVSREKKESFPLTVTSAQKNPTAFYLCASSISRDRYGYTFGSGTRLTVV.

The chain links TRBV30 to TRBJ2-3; D remains ambiguous. Germline V lookup: CDR1 GTSNPN, CDR2 SVGIG (reference sequence). The CDR3 has 14 residues. Trimming pared 0 bases from V and 4 bases from J, leaving 11 bases between. CDR3 DNA sequence: TGTGCCTGGAGTGTACAAAGATCATCAGATACGCAGTATTTT. Amino acids: CAWSVQRSSDTQYF.

The chain has TRBV6-5 and TRBJ1-1; TRBD1 is a possible D gene (6 bases). The CDR3 sequence is 14 residues long. V was clipped by 2 bases and J by 1 base, with 8 bases between them. Germline V gene lookup returns CDR1 MNHEY and CDR2 SVGAGI. The CDR3 reads CASSYRTENTEAFF. DNA of the CDR3: TGTGCCAGCAGTTACCGGACAGAGAACACTGAAGCTTTCTTT.

The chain combines TRBV5-4 with TRBJ1-5; D gene unclear. The V end lost 0 bases, the J end lost 0 bases, and 4 bases lay between the germline ends. CDR1 is SGHNT and CDR2 is YYREEE in the germline V gene (reference sequence). The CDR3 spans 14 residues. The CDR3 spells CASSLAGSNQPQHF. In DNA form, the CDR3 reads TGTGCCAGCAGCTTGGCCGGTAGCAATCAGCCCCAGCATTTT.

This chain uses TRBV19 with TRBJ1-4; no reliable D call. This CDR3 is built from 13 residues. The ends were cut back, 3 bases at V and 8 bases at J, with 10 bases in the middle. The germline V gene encodes CDR1 LNHDA and CDR2 SQIVND (reference sequence). DNA for the CDR3: TGTGCCAGTAGTATTAACCCCGGGGAAAAACTGTTTTTT. Protein: CASSINPGEKLFF.

The chain employs TRBV29-1 and TRBJ2-3, with D perhaps matching TRBD2 (6 bases). The CDR3 covers 14 residues. The V gene lost 4 bases and the J gene lost 4 bases, with 15 bases spanning the gap. The germline CDR1 and CDR2 sequences are SQVTM and ANQGSEA. The CDR3 region has the DNA TGCAGCGTTGTACTAGCCCCCTCCCCAGATACGCAGTATTTT. Translation gives CSVVLAPSPDTQYF.

The rearrangement joins TRBV3-1 (or the pseudogene TRBV3-2) to TRBJ2-6; no reliable D call. V lost 0 bases, J lost 0 bases, and 3 bases lay in between. This CDR3 region has 15 residues. Per the germline V gene, CDR1 is LGHDT and CDR2 is YNNKEL (reference sequence). Written as DNA, the CDR3 is TGTGCCAGCAGCCAAGATAGCTCTGGGGCCAACGTCCTGACTTTC. As protein: CASSQDSSGANVLTF.